This entry describes one T cell receptor beta chain. The antigen remains unidentified. Use of 60 Vbeta and 13 Jbeta primers characterized the PCR. Measured with immunoSEQ multiplex PCR; TCRdb has only the in-frame clones, and not every one. The sample's table shows 40,000 to 45,000 clones. The entry originates in a study of cytomegalovirus exposure and HLA in healthy donors. Study outcomes and limitations: The study carried out a later analysis of TCR beta sequences. It associated under 20,000 of them with specific HLA alleles at a false discovery rate of 0.05. Most TCR sequences were seen very rarely across donors, but some public TCRs occurred in many.

The CDR3 covers 15 residues. The V gene's germline CDR1 is PRHDT and CDR2 FYEKMQ (reference sequence). The ends were cut back, 0 bases at V and 3 bases at J, with 12 bases in the middle. The sequence was obtained from a woman in her thirties in good health and CMV-seronegative. V and J are TRBV13 and TRBJ2-7, with D possibly being TRBD2 (5 bases). The source material was PBMCs. The CDR3 DNA reads TGTGCCAGCAGCTTAGGGTCCGGCGGGTACTACGAGCAGTACTTC. It specifies CASSLGSGGYYEQYF.